The entry below gives a single TCR beta chain sequence along with its context. The data were taken from a study of T cell responses to AZD1222 COVID-19 vaccine. Sequencing used immunoSEQ multiplex PCR; TCRdb keeps in-frame clones, though not all of them. In the table there are roughly 96,000 clones, over 75% of which are singletons. The sequencing used peripheral blood, collected on day 0 of AZD1222 vaccination. The source of this sequence is an adult in good health.

CDR3 residues: CASSQEGTSGSNAQQFF. Written as DNA, the CDR3 is TGCGCCAGCAGCCAAGAGGGGACTAGCGGGAGTAACGCGCAGCAGTTCTTC. V usage is TRBV4-1 and J usage is TRBJ2-1, with TRBD2 matching over 14 bases. Germline CDR1 MGHRA, CDR2 YSYEKL. V trimming: 0 bases; J trimming: 11 bases; junction bases outside the gene matches: 9. CDR3 length equals 17 residues.